This TCR beta chain was obtained from a study of T cell responses to AZD1222 COVID-19 vaccine. Libraries were prepared by immunoSEQ multiplex PCR; TCRdb keeps only in-frame clonotypes and omits some of them. The table lists about 150,000 clones, roughly 90% of them singletons. CDR3 length: 16 residues. The germline V gene has CDR1 SGHTA and CDR2 FQGNSA. V was trimmed by 1 base and J by 7 bases, leaving 17 bases between them. Concerning this clone itself: Its cognate antigen is unknown.

Study findings and constraints: As reported, nearly half of all spike-specific TCRs target variant regions that are unmutated. Researchers report vaccine-associated CD4 TCRs spanning spike, with dominance at 160-218 and 743-854. Spike-specific TCR breadth and depth went up after people got two AZD1222 doses. The peak T cell response came first, and repertoires were sampled only after it.

Sequenced material: peripheral blood, taken on day 0 of AZD1222 vaccination. The sequence was collected from an adult in good health. The chain carries TRBV7-2 and TRBJ1-3; perhaps TRBD1 as D (6 bases). CDR3 bases: TGTGCCAGCAGCTTAGACGCGACCCCGGGGGGCAACACCATATATTTT. This codes for CASSLDATPGGNTIYF.